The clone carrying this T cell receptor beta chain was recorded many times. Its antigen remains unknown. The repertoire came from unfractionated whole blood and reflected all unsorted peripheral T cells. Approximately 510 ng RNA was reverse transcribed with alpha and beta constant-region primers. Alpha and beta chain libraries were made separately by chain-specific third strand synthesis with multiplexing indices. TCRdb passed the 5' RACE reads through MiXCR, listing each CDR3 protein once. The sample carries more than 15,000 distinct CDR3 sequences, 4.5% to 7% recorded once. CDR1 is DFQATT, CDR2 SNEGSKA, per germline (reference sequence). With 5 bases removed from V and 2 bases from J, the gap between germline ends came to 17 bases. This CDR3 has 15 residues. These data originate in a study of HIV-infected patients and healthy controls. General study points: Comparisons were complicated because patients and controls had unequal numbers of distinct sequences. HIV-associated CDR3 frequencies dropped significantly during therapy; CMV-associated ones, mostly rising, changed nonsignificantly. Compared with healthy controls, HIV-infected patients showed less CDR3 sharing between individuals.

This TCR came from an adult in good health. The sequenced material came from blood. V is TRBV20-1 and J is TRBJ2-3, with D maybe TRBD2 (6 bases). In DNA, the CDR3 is TGCAGTGCTCACCGCAGACTAGGGGACACAGATACGCAGTATTTT. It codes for CSAHRRLGDTDTQYF.